This T cell receptor beta chain was recorded in a study of blood T cell repertoires in COVID-19. This clone was seen more than once but under ten times. As handled by the study authors: Amplified reference gene primers provided the basis for estimating nucleated cell counts. This table comes from immunoSEQ multiplex PCR, and its TCRdb copy is limited to in-frame clones, with some not included. That table supplies the V and J calls and clone size; D and trimming were determined from the DNA. The repertoire includes fewer than 90,000 clones, roughly 84% of them detected once, and approximately 12% sits in the top ten. The ends lost 0 bases at V and 1 base at J; junction bases unmatched: 5. The CDR3 contains 16 residues. The germline V gene encodes CDR1 SEHNR and CDR2 FQNEAQ (reference sequence).

This rearrangement joins TRBV7-9 to TRBJ2-7; 8 bases are a match to TRBD2. The source material was peripheral blood. This receptor was identified in a human donor in a cohort sampled during active COVID-19. CDR3 sequence reads: CASSLAWSGGSYEQYF. The CDR3 nucleotides read TGTGCCAGCAGCTTAGCGTGGAGCGGGGGTTCCTACGAGCAGTACTTC. Supplemented by reference TRBV7-9 and TRBJ2-7, the full variable domain reads DTGVSQNPRHKITKRGQNVTFRCDPISEHNRLYWYRQTLGQGPEFLTYFQNEAQLEKSRLLSDRFSAERPKGSFSTLEIQRTEQGDSAMYLCASSLAWSGGSYEQYFGPGTRLTVT.